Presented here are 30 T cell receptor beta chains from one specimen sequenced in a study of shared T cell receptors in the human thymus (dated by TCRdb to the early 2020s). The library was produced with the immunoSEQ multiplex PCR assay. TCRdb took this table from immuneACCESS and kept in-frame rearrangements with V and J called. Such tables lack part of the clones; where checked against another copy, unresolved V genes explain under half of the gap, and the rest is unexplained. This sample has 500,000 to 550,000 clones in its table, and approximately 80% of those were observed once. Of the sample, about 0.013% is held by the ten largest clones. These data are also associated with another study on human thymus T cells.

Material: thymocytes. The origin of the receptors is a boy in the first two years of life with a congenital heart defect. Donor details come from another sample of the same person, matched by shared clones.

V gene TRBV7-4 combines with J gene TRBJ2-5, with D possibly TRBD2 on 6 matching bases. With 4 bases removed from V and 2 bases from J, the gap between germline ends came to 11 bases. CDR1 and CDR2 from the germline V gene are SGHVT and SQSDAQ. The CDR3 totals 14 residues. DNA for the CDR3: TGTGCCAGCAGCTCGCCCGGGACTCAAGAGACCCAGTACTTC. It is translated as CASSSPGTQETQYF.

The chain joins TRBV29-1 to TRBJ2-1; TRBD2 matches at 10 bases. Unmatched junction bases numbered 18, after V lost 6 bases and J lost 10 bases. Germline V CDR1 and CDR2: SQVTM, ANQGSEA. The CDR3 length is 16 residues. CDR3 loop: CSVQTPTGLASCEQFF. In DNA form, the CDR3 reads TGCAGCGTCCAGACACCTACGGGACTAGCGTCTTGCGAGCAGTTCTTC.

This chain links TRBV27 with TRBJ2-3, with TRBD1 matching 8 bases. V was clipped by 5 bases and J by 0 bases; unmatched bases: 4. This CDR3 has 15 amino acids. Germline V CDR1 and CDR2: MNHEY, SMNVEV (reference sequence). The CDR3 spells CASSPTGGSTDTQYF. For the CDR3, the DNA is TGTGCCAGCAGTCCAACAGGGGGGAGCACAGATACGCAGTATTTT.

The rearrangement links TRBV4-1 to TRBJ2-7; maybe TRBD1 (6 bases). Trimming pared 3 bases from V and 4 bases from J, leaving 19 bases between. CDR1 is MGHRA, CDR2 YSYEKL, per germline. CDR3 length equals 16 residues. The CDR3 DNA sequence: TGCGCCAGCAGCCATCATACAGAGGCAGGGGAGTACGAGCAGTACTTC. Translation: CASSHHTEAGEYEQYF.

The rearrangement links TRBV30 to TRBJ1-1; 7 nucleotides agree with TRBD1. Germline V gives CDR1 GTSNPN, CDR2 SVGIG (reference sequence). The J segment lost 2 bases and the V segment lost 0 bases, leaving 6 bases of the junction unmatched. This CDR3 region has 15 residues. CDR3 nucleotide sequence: TGTGCCTGGAGTGTTCGGCGACAGGGAAACACTGAAGCTTTCTTT. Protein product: CAWSVRRQGNTEAFF.

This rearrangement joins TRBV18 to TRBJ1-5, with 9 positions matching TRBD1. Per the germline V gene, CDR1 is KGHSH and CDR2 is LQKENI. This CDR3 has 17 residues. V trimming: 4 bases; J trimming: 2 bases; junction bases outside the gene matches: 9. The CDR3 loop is CASSLGPRTGGNQPQHF. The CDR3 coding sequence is TGTGCCAGCTCACTGGGGCCCAGGACAGGGGGCAATCAGCCCCAGCATTTT.

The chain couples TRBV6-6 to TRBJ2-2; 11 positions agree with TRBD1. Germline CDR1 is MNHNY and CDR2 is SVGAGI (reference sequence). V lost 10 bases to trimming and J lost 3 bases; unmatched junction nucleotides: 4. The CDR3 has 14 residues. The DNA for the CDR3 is TGTGCCAAACCGGGACAGGGGGACACCGGGGAGCTGTTTTTT. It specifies CAKPGQGDTGELFF.

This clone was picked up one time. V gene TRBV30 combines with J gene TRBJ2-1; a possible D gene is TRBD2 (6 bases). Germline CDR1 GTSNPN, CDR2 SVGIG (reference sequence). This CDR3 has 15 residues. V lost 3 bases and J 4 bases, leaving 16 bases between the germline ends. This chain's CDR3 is CAWRYPETRYNEQFF. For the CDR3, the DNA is TGTGCCTGGAGGTATCCCGAGACTAGATACAATGAGCAGTTCTTC.

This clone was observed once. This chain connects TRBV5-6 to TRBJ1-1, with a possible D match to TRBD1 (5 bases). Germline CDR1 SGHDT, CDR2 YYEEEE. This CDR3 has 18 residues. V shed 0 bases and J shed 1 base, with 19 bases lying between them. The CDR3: CASSLVGRDPPGNTEAFF. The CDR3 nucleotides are TGTGCCAGCAGCTTGGTCGGGCGGGACCCCCCTGGGAACACTGAAGCTTTCTTT.

Here the CDR3 reads CASSPLGLASPYNEQFF. Here the CDR3 DNA reads TGTGCCAGCTCACCCCTGGGACTAGCGTCGCCCTACAATGAGCAGTTCTTC. The chain links TRBV18 to TRBJ2-1; 10 positions agree with TRBD2. CDR3 size: 17 residues. The germline V gene has CDR1 KGHSH and CDR2 LQKENI. The ends lost 3 bases at V and 2 bases at J; junction bases unmatched: 7.

The CDR3 reads CASSTSGTSGRGNEQFF. The CDR3 DNA is TGTGCCAGTAGTACCTCCGGGACTAGCGGGAGGGGGAATGAGCAGTTCTTC. The rearrangement joins TRBV19 to TRBJ2-1, with 16 bases that match TRBD2. V was pared by 4 bases and J by 7 bases, with 7 bases of the junction left unmatched. The CDR3 is 17 amino acids. CDR1 is LNHDA and CDR2 is SQIVND in the germline V gene (reference sequence).

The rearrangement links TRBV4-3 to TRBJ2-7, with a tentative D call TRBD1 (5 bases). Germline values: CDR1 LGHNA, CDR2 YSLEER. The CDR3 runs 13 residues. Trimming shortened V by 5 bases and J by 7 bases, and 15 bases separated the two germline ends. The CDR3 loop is CASSRGRLGEQYF. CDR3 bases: TGCGCCAGCAGCAGGGGAAGATTGGGGGAGCAGTACTTC.

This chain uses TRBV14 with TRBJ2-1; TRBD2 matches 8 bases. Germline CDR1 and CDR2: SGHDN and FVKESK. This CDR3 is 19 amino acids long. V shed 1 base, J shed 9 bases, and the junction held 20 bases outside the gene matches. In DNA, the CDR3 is TGTGCCAGCAGCCAAGGCGAAGCGGGAGTCGAAACCCCTACTTCTGAGCAGTTCTTC. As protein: CASSQGEAGVETPTSEQFF.

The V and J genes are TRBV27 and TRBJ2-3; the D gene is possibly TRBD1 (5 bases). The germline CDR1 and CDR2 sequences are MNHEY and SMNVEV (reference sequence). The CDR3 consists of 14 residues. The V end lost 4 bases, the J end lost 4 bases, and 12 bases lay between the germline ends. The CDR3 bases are TGTGCCAGCAGTTCGCCAGGGTCGGCAGATACGCAGTATTTT. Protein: CASSSPGSADTQYF.

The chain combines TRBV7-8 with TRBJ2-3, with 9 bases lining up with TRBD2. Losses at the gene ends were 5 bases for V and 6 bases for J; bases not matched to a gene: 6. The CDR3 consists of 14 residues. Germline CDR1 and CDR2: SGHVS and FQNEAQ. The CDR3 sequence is CASSPLAGADTQYF. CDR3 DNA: TGTGCCAGCAGCCCTTTAGCGGGAGCGGATACGCAGTATTTT.

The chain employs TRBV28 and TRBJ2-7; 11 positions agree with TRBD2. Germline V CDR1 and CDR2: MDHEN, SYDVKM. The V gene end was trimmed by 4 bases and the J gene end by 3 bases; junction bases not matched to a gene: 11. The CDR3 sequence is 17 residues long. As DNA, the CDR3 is TGTGCCAGCAGTTCCCTCCGACTAGCGGGACCAGGCTACGAGCAGTACTTC. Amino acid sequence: CASSSLRLAGPGYEQYF.

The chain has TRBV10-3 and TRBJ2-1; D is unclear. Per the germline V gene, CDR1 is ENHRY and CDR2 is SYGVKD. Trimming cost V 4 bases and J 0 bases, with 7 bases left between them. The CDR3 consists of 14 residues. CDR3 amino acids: CAISVEASYNEQFF. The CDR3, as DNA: TGTGCCATCAGTGTAGAGGCCTCCTACAATGAGCAGTTCTTC.

CDR3 amino acids: CASSPGQGDGYTF. The CDR3 nucleotides read TGTGCCAGCAGCCCCGGACAGGGTGATGGCTACACCTTC. J is TRBJ1-2 and V is TRBV11-1; 8 bases align to TRBD1. CDR1 and CDR2 (germline): SGHAT, FQDESV (reference sequence). This CDR3 spans 13 amino acids. V was clipped by 5 bases and J by 6 bases; unmatched bases: 5.

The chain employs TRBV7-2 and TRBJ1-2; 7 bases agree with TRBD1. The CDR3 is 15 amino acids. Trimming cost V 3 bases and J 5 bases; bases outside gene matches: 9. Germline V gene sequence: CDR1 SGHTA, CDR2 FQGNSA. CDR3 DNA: TGTGCCAGCAGCTTGGAGACAGGGAGAACGTATGGCTACACCTTC. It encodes CASSLETGRTYGYTF. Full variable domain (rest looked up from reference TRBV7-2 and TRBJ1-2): GAGVSQSPSNKVTEKGKDVELRCDPISGHTALYWYRQSLGQGLEFLIYFQGNSAPDKSGLPSDRFSAERTGGSVSTLTIQRTQQEDSAVYLCASSLETGRTYGYTFGSGTRLTVV.

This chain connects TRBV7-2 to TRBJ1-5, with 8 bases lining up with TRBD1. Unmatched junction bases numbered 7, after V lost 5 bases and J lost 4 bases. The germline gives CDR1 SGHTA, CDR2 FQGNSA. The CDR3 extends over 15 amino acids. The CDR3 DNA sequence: TGTGCCAGCAGCCTCGAGGACAGGGAGAATCAGCCCCAGCATTTT. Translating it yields CASSLEDRENQPQHF.

This chain's CDR3 is CASSIDGESSGRPYEQYF. The DNA of the CDR3 is TGTGCCAGTAGTATAGATGGGGAGTCTAGCGGGAGACCCTACGAGCAGTACTTC. The J gene is TRBJ2-7, the V gene TRBV19, with 10 bases matching TRBD2. Germline CDR1 reads LNHDA; CDR2 reads SQIVND (reference sequence). Trimming took 0 bases from V and 2 from J; bases not matched to a gene: 10. The length of the CDR3 is 18 residues.

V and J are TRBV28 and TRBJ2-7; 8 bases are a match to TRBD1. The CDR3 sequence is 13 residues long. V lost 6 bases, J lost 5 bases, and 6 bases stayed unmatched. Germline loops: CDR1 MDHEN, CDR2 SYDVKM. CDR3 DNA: TGTGCCAGCAGCCCGGACAGGGTGGACGAGCAGTACTTC. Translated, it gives CASSPDRVDEQYF.

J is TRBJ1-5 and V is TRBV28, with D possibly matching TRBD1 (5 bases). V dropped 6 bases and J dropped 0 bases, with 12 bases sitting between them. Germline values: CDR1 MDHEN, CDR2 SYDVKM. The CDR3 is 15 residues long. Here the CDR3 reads CASRQTAYSNQPQHF. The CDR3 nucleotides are TGTGCCAGCAGGCAGACAGCATATAGCAATCAGCCCCAGCATTTT.

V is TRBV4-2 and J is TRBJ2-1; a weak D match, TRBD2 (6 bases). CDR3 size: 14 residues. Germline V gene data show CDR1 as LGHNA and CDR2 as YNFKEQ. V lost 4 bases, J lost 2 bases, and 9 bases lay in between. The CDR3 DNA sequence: TGTGCCAGCAGCCCGGGACTTCCCTACAATGAGCAGTTCTTC. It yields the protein CASSPGLPYNEQFF.

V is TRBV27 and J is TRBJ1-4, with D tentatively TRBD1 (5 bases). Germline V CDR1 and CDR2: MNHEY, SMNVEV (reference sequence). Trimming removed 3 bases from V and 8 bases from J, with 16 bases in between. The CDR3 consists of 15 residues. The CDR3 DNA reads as TGTGCCAGCAGTTTTGTGTTGGGGCAGAGAGAAAAACTGTTTTTT. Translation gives CASSFVLGQREKLFF.

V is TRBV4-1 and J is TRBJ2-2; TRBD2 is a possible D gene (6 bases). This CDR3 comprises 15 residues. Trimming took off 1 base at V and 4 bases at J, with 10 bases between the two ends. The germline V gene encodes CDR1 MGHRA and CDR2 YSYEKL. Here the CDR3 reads CASSQALRGTGELFF. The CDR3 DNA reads TGCGCCAGCAGCCAAGCCTTGCGGGGCACCGGGGAGCTGTTTTTT.

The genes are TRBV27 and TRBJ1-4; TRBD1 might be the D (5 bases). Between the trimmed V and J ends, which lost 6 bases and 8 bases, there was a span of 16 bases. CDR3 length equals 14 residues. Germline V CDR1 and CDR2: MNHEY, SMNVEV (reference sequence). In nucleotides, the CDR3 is TGTGCCAGCAGCCGTCGGGGGGTGGACGAAAAACTGTTTTTT. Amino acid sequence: CASSRRGVDEKLFF. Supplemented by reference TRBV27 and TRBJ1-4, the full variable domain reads EAQVTQNPRYLITVTGKKLTVTCSQNMNHEYMSWYRQDPGLGLRQIYYSMNVEVTDKGDVPEGYKVSRKEKRNFPLILESPSPNQTSLYFCASSRRGVDEKLFFGSGTQLSVL.

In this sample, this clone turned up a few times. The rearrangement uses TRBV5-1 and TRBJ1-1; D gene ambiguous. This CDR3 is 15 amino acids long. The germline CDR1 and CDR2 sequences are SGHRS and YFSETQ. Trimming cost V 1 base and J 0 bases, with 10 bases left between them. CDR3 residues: CASSLREPMNTEAFF. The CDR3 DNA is TGCGCCAGCAGCTTGCGAGAGCCTATGAACACTGAAGCTTTCTTT.

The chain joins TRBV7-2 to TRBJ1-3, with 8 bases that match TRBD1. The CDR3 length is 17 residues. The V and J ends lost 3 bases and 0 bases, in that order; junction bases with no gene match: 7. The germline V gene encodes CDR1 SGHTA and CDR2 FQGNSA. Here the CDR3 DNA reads TGTGCCAGCAGCTTCCAGGGGGCAATAGGCTCTGGAAACACCATATATTTT. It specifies CASSFQGAIGSGNTIYF.

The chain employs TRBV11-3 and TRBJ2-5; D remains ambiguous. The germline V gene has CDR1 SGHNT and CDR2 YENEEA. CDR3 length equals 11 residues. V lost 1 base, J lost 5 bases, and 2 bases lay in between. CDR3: CASSLAETQYF. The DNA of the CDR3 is TGTGCCAGCAGCTTAGCTGAGACCCAGTACTTC. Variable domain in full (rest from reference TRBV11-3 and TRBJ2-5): EAGVVQSPRYKIIEKKQPVAFWCNPISGHNTLYWYLQNLGQGPELLIRYENEEAVDDSQLPKDRFSAERLKGVDSTLKIQPAELGDSAVYLCASSLAETQYFGPGTRLLVL.